Given below is one T cell receptor (beta chain) in context. Its antigen remains unidentified. The conserved phenylalanine or tryptophan normally closing the CDR3 is absent here, so this likely arose from a read error. The sample belongs to a study of post-analysis software for immune sequencing data. The CDR3 loop spans 12 amino acids. Germline-derived CDR1 and CDR2 are ENHRY and SYGVKD. The V segment lost 8 bases and the J segment 8 bases; nucleotides outside the gene matches: 5. Incorporated into the TCR beta cDNA libraries were unique molecular identifiers, which served to reduce PCR and sequencing biases. TCRdb re-called the PCR reads through MiXCR, storing one row per CDR3 protein. Counted here are roughly 600,000 distinct CDR3 sequences, 44% occurring once; the ten biggest clones make up more than 1.5%. The study, taken as a whole, reports: The study found TRBV5-6, TRBV5-1 and TRBV20-1 among about 5 TRBV segments more frequent in patients than controls.

The sample consisted of blood. The receptor was isolated from a girl aged 5 to 17 with multiple sclerosis. The V and J genes are TRBV10-3 and TRBJ2-1, with 8 bases fitting TRBD2. The CDR3 nucleotides are TGTGCCATCCGCCCAGCGGGAGATGAGCAGTTCTTG. As protein: CAIRPAGDEQFL.